A selection of T cell receptor beta chains follows, all from one sample in a study of regulatory T cells in long-lasting Graves disease. MiXCR was run by TCRdb on the multiplex PCR reads, yielding one entry per CDR3 protein. The sample yields fewer than 650,000 distinct CDR3 sequences, around 15% seen once. These data also featured in a second study, about T cells in Graves' hyperthyroidism and ophthalmopathy.

Material: peripheral blood mononuclear cells (PBMCs), obtained at new diagnosis, from a patient treated with antithyroid drugs. The origin of the receptors is a woman in her twenties or thirties with Graves disease. Each CDR3 is given with its conserved first and last residue. Fields, in order: CDR3 protein, V gene, J gene, clone size. Clone size is shown for a subset of rows, as once, few, many or a class of expanded clone.

CDR3: CASSLAAGPFYEQYF
V: TRBV7-2
J: TRBJ2-7
size: many

CDR3: CASSYQGGTDTQYF
V: TRBV6-9
J: TRBJ2-3
size: -

CDR3: CASRPKGQGNYEQYF
V: TRBV13
J: TRBJ2-7
size: many

CDR3: CASSESWDTGELFF
V: TRBV10-1
J: TRBJ2-2
size: -

CDR3: CASSRTANYGYTF
V: TRBV6-1
J: TRBJ1-2
size: many

CDR3: CAWSFPIVGAYEQYF
V: TRBV30
J: TRBJ2-7
size: -

CDR3: CASINVGGAGNQPQHF
V: TRBV28
J: TRBJ1-5
size: few

CDR3: CASSHEIRRRGDSGNTIYF
V: TRBV3-1
J: TRBJ1-3
size: many

CDR3: CASSIGDRKLFF
V: TRBV19
J: TRBJ1-4
size: many

CDR3: CASSLASMGGQETQYF
V: TRBV28
J: TRBJ2-5
size: many

CDR3: CASSLGGTSGSTDTQYF
V: TRBV7-2
J: TRBJ2-3
size: many

CDR3: CAEGGRISYEQYF
V: TRBV14
J: TRBJ2-7
size: few

CDR3: CASSLSTALGEQYF
V: TRBV28
J: TRBJ2-7
size: many

CDR3: CASSFPAPDTEAFF
V: TRBV28
J: TRBJ1-1
size: -

CDR3: CASSYRGLDYGYTF
V: TRBV12-3/TRBV12-4
J: TRBJ1-2
size: many

CDR3: CSAVRSSYEQYF
V: TRBV20-1
J: TRBJ2-7
size: -

CDR3: CASSQIAGVEEKLFF
V: TRBV14
J: TRBJ1-4
size: -

CDR3: CSARGFLAATDTQYF
V: TRBV20-1
J: TRBJ2-3
size: -

CDR3: CASSSQGTGTKKLFF
V: TRBV28
J: TRBJ1-4
size: -

CDR3: CASSLSDSQPQHF
V: TRBV12-3/TRBV12-4
J: TRBJ1-5
size: many

CDR3: CSAPELDTQYF
V: TRBV29-1
J: TRBJ2-3
size: -

CDR3: CASSLGTIGTGELFF
V: TRBV5-1
J: TRBJ2-2
size: few

CDR3: CASSYVLSSYEQYF
V: TRBV28
J: TRBJ2-7
size: many

CDR3: CASSRGGLVTDTQYF
V: TRBV14
J: TRBJ2-3
size: -

CDR3: CASTDPGQMWTQYF
V: TRBV6-2/TRBV6-3
J: TRBJ2-5
size: -

CDR3: CASRVQAGVSYEQYF
V: TRBV2
J: TRBJ2-7
size: many

CDR3: CSAGRQGADYGYTF
V: TRBV29-1
J: TRBJ1-2
size: -

CDR3: CATSRDGLRQFF
V: TRBV15
J: TRBJ2-1
size: many

CDR3: CASRTTRDSRNSPLHF
V: TRBV27
J: TRBJ1-6
size: many